The 11 T cell receptor beta chains below were found in one sample sequenced in a study of blood T cell repertoires in COVID-19. Data came from immunoSEQ multiplex PCR; TCRdb stores just in-frame clones and leaves some out. The data hold roughly 100,000 clones, with over 80% observed a single time. Sequenced: peripheral blood. Receptor source: a man older than 75 with acute or convalescent COVID-19.

The chain is built from TRBV18 and TRBJ1-1, with D uncertain. V lost 6 bases to trimming and J lost 1 base, with 15 bases between them. This CDR3 is 15 amino acids long. Germline CDR1 KGHSH, CDR2 LQKENI. The CDR3 DNA follows: TGTGCCAGCTCCCTCGGAGCGGGGAGGAACACTGAAGCTTTCTTT. Protein product: CASSLGAGRNTEAFF.

The chain has TRBV10-3 and TRBJ2-7; D remains ambiguous. V shed 3 bases and J shed 3 bases, with 6 bases lying between them. Germline values: CDR1 ENHRY, CDR2 SYGVKD. The CDR3 is 12 amino acids. As DNA, the CDR3 is TGTGCCATCAGTGAAATTAACTACGAGCAGTACTTC. This gives the protein CAISEINYEQYF.

Here the CDR3 DNA reads TGTGCCAGCAAGCAGGGGAGCAACTATGGCTACACCTTC. Translated: CASKQGSNYGYTF. The genes are TRBV2 and TRBJ1-2; D is perhaps TRBD1 (6 bases). Trimming removed 7 bases at V and 2 bases at J, with 11 bases between. CDR1 and CDR2 from the germline V gene are SNHLY and FYNNEI. The CDR3 consists of 13 residues.

The V and J genes are TRBV19 and TRBJ2-4; no firm D call. In germline, CDR1 is LNHDA, CDR2 SQIVND (reference sequence). The V end lost 5 bases, the J end lost 8 bases, and 16 bases lay between the germline ends. This CDR3 comprises 14 residues. The DNA of the CDR3 is TGTGCCAGTAGTGACCTCCGGGTAATGGACATTCAGTACTTC. This codes for CASSDLRVMDIQYF.

The V call is TRBV19, the J call TRBJ1-1, with D possibly being TRBD1 (5 bases). Germline assignment: CDR1 LNHDA and CDR2 SQIVND (reference sequence). The CDR3 runs 14 residues. V shed 3 bases and J shed 3 bases, with 11 bases lying between them. The CDR3 region is CASSIGGVDTEAFF. CDR3 nucleotides: TGTGCCAGTAGTATCGGAGGGGTAGACACTGAAGCTTTCTTT.

The V gene is TRBV5-1, the J gene TRBJ2-2, with 14 nucleotides matching TRBD2. The V and J ends lost 4 bases and 0 bases, in that order; junction bases with no gene match: 2. Germline CDR1 SGHRS, CDR2 YFSETQ. The CDR3 is made up of 17 amino acids. Written as DNA, the CDR3 is TGCGCCAGCAGCATGGGACTAGCGGGAGCGAACACCGGGGAGCTGTTTTTT. Residues: CASSMGLAGANTGELFF.

This chain uses TRBV10-2 with TRBJ1-4, with a possible D match to TRBD1 (6 bases). Germline V gene lookup returns CDR1 WSHSY and CDR2 SAAADI. The length of the CDR3 is 14 residues. V lost 7 bases, J lost 4 bases, and 13 bases lay in between. The CDR3 DNA reads TGCGCCAGCAAAGAGACAGGCTTTAATGAAAAACTGTTTTTT. As protein: CASKETGFNEKLFF.

The CDR3 DNA follows: TGTGCCAGAAGCTTGAGCGGGTGTTCCTACGAGCAGTACTTC. Translation gives CARSLSGCSYEQYF. The chain recombines TRBV5-3 with TRBJ2-7, with TRBD2 as a possible D gene (6 bases). TRBV5-3 is classed as an ORF, of uncertain function. V gave up 1 base and J gave up 1 base, with 9 bases separating them. The CDR3 runs to 14 residues.

This chain links TRBV5-1 with TRBJ2-1, with a weak D call TRBD1 (7 bases). Trimming stripped 4 bases from V and 3 bases from J, with 20 bases between. The CDR3 loop spans 17 amino acids. Per the germline V gene, CDR1 is SGHRS and CDR2 is YFSETQ. The CDR3 here is CASSPAGGSYIYNEQFF. For the CDR3, the DNA is TGCGCCAGCAGCCCGGCAGGGGGGTCATATATCTACAATGAGCAGTTCTTC.

The J gene is TRBJ1-4, the V gene TRBV9; possible D gene TRBD1, 5 bases. The CDR3 length is 15 residues. Germline V CDR1 and CDR2: SGDLS, YYNGEE. V was pared by 7 bases and J by 2 bases, with 15 bases between. The CDR3: CASGGADTTNEKLFF. CDR3 nucleotides: TGTGCCAGCGGCGGGGCAGATACGACTAATGAAAAACTGTTTTTT.

This sequence joins TRBV18 and TRBJ2-7; D possibly corresponds to TRBD1 (6 bases). The germline gives CDR1 KGHSH, CDR2 LQKENI. The CDR3 has 15 residues. Trimming took off 3 bases at V and 6 bases at J, with 18 bases between the two ends. The CDR3: CASSPSDWGPSEQYF. The CDR3 coding sequence is TGTGCCAGCTCACCTTCGGACTGGGGGCCTTCCGAGCAGTACTTC.